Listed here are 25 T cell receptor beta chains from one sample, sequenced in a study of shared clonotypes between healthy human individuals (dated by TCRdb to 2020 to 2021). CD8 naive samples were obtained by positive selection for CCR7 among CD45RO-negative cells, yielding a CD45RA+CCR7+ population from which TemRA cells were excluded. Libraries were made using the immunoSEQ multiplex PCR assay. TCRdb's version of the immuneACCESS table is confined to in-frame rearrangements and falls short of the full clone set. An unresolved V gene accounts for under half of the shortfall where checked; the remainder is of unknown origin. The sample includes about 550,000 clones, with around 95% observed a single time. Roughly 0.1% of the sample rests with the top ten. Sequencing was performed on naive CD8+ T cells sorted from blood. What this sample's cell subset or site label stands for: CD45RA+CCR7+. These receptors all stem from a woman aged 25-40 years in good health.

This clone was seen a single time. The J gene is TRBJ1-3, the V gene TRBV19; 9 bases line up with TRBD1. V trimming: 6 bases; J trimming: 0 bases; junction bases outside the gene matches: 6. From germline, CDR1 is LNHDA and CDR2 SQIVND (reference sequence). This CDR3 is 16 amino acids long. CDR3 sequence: CASRRDRVSSGNTIYF. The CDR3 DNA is TGTGCCAGTAGACGGGACAGGGTCTCCTCTGGAAACACCATATATTTT.

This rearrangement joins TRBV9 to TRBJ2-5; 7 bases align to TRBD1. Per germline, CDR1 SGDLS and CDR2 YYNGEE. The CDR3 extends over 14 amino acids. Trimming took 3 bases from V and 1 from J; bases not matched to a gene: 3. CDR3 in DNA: TGTGCCAGCAGCGCGTGGGACAGCCAAGAGACCCAGTACTTC. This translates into CASSAWDSQETQYF.

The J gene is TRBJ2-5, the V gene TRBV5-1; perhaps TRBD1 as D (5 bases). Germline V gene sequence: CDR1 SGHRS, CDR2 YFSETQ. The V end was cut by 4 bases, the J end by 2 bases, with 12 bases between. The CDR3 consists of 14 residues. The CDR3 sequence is CASSRDDRQETQYF. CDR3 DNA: TGCGCCAGCAGCCGTGATGACAGACAAGAGACCCAGTACTTC.

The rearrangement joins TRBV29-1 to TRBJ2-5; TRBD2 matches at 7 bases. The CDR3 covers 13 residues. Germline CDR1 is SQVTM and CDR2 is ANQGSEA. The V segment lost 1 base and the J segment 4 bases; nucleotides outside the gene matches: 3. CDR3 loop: CSVEVSGGETQYF. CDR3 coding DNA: TGCAGCGTTGAAGTATCGGGGGGAGAGACCCAGTACTTC.

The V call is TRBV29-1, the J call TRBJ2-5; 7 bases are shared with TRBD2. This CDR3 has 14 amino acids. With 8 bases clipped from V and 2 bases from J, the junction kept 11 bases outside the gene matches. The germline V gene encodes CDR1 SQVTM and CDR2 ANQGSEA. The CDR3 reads CSPVVRGGQETQYF. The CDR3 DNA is TGCAGCCCAGTAGTGCGGGGAGGGCAAGAGACCCAGTACTTC.

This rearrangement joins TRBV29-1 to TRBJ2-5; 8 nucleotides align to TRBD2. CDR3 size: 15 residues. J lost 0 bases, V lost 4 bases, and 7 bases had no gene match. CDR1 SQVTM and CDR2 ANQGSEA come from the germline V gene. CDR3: CSVVSGGMYQETQYF. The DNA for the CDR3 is TGCAGCGTTGTGTCGGGAGGGATGTACCAAGAGACCCAGTACTTC. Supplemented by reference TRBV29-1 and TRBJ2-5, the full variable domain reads SAVISQKPSRDICQRGTSLTIQCQVDSQVTMMFWYRQQPGQSLTLIATANQGSEATYESGFVIDKFPISRPNLTFSTLTVSNMSPEDSSIYLCSVVSGGMYQETQYFGPGTRLLVL.

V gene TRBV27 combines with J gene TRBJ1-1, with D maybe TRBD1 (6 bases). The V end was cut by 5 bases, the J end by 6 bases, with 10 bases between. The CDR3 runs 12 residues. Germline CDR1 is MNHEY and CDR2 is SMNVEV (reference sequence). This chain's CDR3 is CASSIRGAEAFF. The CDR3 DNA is TGTGCCAGCAGTATCAGGGGTGCTGAAGCTTTCTTT.

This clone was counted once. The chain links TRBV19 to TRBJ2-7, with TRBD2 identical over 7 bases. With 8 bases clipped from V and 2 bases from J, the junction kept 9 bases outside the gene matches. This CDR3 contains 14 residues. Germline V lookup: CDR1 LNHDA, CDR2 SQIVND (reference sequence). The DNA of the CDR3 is TGTGCCAGTGGATTGGAAGCGGGGACCTACGAGCAGTACTTC. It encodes CASGLEAGTYEQYF.

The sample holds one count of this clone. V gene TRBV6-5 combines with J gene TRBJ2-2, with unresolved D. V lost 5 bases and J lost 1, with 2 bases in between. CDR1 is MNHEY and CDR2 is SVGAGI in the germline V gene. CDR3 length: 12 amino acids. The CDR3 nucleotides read TGTGCCAGCAGTAAGAACACCGGGGAGCTGTTTTTT. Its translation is CASSKNTGELFF.

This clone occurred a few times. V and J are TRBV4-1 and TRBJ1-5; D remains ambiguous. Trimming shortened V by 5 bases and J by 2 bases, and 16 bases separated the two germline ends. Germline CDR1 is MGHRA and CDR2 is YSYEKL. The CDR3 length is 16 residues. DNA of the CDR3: TGCGCCAGCAGCACCCGGACCGGGGAACGCAATCAGCCCCAGCATTTT. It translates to CASSTRTGERNQPQHF.

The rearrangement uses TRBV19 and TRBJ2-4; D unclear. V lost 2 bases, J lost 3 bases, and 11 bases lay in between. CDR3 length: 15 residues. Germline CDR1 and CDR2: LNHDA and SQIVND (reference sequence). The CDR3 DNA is TGTGCCAGTAGTATATTCGGTGGCAGCAAAAACATTCAGTACTTC. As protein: CASSIFGGSKNIQYF.

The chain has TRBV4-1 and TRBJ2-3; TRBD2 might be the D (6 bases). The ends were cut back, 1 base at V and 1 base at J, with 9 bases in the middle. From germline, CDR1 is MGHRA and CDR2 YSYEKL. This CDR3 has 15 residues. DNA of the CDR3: TGCGCCAGCAGCCAAGTGGTAGCGGGCACAGATACGCAGTATTTT. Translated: CASSQVVAGTDTQYF.

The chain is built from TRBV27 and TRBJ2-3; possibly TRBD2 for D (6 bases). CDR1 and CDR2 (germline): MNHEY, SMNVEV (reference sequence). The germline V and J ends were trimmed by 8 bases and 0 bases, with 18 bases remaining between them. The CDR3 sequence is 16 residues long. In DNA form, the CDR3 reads TGTGCCAGCGCCCGCCTGCCTAGCGCCAGCACAGATACGCAGTATTTT. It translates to CASARLPSASTDTQYF.

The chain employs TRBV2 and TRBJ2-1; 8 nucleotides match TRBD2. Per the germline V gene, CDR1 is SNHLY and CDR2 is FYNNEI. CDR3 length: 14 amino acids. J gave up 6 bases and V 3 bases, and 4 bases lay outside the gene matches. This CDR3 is CASSEGLVINEQFF. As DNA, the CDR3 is TGTGCCAGCAGTGAGGGACTAGTGATCAATGAGCAGTTCTTC.

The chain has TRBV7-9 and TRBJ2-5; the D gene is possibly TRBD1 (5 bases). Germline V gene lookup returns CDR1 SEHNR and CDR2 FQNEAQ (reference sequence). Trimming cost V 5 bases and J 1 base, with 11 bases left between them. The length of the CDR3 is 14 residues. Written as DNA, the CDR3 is TGTGCCAGCAGCCCACACAGGAGCCAAGAGACCCAGTACTTC. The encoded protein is CASSPHRSQETQYF.

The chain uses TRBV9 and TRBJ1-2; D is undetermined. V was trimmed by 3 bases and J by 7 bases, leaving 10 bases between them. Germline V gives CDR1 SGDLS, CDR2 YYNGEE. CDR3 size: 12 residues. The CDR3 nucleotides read TGTGCCAGCAGCGGTAACAACCGTGGCTACACCTTC. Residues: CASSGNNRGYTF.

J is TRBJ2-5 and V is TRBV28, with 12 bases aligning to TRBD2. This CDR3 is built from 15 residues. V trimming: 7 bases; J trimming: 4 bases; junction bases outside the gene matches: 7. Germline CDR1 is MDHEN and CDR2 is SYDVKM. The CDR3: CASNAGLAGTETQYF. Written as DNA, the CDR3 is TGTGCCAGCAACGCCGGACTAGCGGGAACAGAGACCCAGTACTTC.

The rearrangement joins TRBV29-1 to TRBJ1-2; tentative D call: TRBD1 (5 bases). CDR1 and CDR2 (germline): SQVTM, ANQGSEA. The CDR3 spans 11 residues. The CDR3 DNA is TGCAACGTAGGGGCCTTGGATGGCTACACCTTC. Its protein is CNVGALDGYTF. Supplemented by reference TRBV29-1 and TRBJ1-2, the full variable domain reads SAVISQKPSRDICQRGTSLTIQCQVDSQVTMMFWYRQQPGQSLTLIATANQGSEATYESGFVIDKFPISRPNLTFSTLTVSNMSPEDSSIYLCNVGALDGYTFGSGTRLTVV.

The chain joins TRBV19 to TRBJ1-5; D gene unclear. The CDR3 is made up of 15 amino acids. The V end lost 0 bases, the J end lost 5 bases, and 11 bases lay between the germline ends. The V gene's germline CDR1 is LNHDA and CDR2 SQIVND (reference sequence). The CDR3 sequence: CASSIDREVYQPQHF. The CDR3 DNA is TGTGCCAGTAGTATAGATCGAGAGGTATATCAGCCCCAGCATTTT.

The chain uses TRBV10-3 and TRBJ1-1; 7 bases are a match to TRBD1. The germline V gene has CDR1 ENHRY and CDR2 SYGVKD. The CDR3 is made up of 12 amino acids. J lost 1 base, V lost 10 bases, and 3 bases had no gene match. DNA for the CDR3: TGTGCCACTAGGACAGGGAACACTGAAGCTTTCTTT. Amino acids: CATRTGNTEAFF.

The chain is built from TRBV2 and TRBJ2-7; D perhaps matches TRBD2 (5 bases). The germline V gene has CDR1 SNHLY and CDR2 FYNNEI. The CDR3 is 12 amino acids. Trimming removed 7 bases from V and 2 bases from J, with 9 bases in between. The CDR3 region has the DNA TGTGCCAGCAAACACGGGACCTACGAGCAGTACTTC. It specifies CASKHGTYEQYF.

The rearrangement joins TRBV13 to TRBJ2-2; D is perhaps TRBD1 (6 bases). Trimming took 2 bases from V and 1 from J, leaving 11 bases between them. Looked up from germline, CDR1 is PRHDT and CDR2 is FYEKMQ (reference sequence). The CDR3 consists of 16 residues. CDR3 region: CASSLKDRGNTGELFF. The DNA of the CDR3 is TGTGCCAGCAGCTTAAAGGACAGAGGGAACACCGGGGAGCTGTTTTTT.

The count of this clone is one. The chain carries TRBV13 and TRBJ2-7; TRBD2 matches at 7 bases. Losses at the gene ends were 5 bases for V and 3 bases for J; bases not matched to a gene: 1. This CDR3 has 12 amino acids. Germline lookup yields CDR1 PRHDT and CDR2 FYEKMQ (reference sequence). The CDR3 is CASSRTSYEQYF. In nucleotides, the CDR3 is TGTGCCAGCAGCCGGACTAGCTACGAGCAGTACTTC.

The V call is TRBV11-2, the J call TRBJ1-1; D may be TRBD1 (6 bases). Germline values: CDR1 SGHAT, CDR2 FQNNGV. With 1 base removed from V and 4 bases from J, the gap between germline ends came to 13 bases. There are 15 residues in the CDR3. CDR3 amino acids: CASSLGNRVGTEAFF. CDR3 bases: TGTGCCAGCAGCTTAGGGAACAGGGTGGGCACTGAAGCTTTCTTT.

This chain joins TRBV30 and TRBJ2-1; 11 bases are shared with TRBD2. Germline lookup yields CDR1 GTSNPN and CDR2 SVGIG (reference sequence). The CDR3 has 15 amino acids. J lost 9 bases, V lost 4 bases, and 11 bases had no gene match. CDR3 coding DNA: TGTGCCTGGATCCGAGGAACTAGCGGGAGCCCTGAGCAGTTCTTC. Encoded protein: CAWIRGTSGSPEQFF.